Given below is one T cell receptor beta chain in context. Its antigen is still unknown. This sample stems from a study of T cell responses to AZD1222 COVID-19 vaccine. The study's findings and limits: The donor cohort was predominantly white British with a female majority, and clonal diversity may have been underestimated. As reported, nearly half of all spike-specific TCRs target variant regions that are unmutated. Repertoires in all cases were sampled only once the peak T cell response had passed.

The table came from immunoSEQ multiplex PCR; TCRdb's copy has only in-frame clones and leaves some out. The data hold 150,000 or so clones, with about 81% observed a single time. The sample consisted of peripheral blood, taken on day 0 of MenACWY control vaccination. The sequence derives from an adult in good health.

The CDR3 nucleotides read TGTGCCAGCAGCCTCGGACAAATGAACACTGAAGCTTTCTTT. Protein sequence: CASSLGQMNTEAFF. The chain carries TRBV3-1 (or the pseudogene TRBV3-2) and TRBJ1-1, with D maybe TRBD1 (5 bases). The germline gives CDR1 LGHDT, CDR2 YNNKEL (reference sequence). Trimming took 4 bases from V and 0 from J, leaving 9 bases between them. There are 14 residues in the CDR3.